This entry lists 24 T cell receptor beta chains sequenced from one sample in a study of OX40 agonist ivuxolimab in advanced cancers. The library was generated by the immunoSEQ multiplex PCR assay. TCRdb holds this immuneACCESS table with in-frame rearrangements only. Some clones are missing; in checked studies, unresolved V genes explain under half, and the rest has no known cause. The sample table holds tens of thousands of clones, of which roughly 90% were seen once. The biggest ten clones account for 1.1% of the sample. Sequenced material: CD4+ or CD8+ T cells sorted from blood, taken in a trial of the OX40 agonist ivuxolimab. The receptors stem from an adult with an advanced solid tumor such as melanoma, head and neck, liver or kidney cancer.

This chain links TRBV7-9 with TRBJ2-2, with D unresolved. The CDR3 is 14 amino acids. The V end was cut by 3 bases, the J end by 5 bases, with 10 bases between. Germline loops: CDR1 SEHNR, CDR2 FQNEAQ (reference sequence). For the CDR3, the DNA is TGTGCCAGCAGCTTGGCGGCCGCGACCGGGGAGCTGTTTTTT. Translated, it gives CASSLAAATGELFF.

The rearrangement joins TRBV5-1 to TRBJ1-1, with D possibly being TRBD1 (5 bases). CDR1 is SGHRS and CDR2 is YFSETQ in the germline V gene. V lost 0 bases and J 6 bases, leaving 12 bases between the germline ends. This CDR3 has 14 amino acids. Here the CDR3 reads CASSLGAAGAEAFF. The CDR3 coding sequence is TGCGCCAGCAGCTTGGGTGCTGCGGGGGCTGAAGCTTTCTTT.

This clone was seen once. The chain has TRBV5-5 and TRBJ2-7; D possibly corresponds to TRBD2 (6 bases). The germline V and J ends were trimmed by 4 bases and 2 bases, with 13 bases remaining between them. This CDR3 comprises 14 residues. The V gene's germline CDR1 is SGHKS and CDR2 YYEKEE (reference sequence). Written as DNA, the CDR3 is TGTGCCAGCAGCGTTGGCGGGAAGGCCTACGAGCAGTACTTC. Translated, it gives CASSVGGKAYEQYF.

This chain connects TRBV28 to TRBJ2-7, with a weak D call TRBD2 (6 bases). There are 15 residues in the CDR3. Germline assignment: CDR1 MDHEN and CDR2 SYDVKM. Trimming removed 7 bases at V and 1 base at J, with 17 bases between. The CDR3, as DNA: TGTGCCAGCATTACCCCCGGGGACTCTTCCTACGAGCAGTACTTC. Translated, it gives CASITPGDSSYEQYF.

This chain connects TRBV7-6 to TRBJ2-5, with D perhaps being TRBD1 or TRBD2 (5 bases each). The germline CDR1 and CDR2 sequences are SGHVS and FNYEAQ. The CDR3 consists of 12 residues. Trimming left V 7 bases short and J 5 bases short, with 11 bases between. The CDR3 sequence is CASNRWGETQYF. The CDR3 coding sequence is TGTGCCAGCAATCGTTGGGGGGAGACCCAGTACTTC.

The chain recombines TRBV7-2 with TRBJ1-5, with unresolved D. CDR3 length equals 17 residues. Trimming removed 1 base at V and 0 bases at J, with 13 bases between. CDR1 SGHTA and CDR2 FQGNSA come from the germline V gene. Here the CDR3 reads CASSLDGQVHSNQPQHF. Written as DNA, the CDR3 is TGTGCCAGCAGCTTAGACGGGCAGGTCCATAGCAATCAGCCCCAGCATTTT.

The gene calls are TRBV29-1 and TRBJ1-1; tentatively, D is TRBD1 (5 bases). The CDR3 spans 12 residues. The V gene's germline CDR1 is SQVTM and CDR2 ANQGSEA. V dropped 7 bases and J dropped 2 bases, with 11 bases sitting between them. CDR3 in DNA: TGCAGCGGAGGAGACAGCAACACTGAAGCTTTCTTT. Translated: CSGGDSNTEAFF.

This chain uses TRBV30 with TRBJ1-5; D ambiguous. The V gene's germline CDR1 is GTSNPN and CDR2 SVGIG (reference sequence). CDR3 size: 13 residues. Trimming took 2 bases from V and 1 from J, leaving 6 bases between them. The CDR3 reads CAWSKGSNQPQHF. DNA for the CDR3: TGTGCCTGGAGTAAAGGGAGCAATCAGCCCCAGCATTTT.

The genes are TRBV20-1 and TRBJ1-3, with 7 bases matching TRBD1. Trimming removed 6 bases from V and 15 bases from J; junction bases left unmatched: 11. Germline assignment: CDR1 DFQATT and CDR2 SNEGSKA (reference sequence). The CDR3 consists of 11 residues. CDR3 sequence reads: CSAALQGRTYF. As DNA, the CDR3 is TGCAGTGCCGCTTTACAGGGGAGGACATATTTT.

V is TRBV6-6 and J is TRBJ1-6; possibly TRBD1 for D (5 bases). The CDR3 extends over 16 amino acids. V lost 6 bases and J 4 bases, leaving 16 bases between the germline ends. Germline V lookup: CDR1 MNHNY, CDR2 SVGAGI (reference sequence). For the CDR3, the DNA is TGTGCCAGCAGCAGTTGGGGCAGCAGGTATAATTCACCCCTCCACTTT. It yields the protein CASSSWGSRYNSPLHF.

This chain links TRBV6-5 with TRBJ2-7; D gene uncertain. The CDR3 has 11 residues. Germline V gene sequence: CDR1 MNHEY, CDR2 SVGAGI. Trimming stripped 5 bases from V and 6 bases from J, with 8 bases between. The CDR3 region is CASSHGAEQYF. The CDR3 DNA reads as TGTGCCAGCAGTCATGGAGCCGAGCAGTACTTC.

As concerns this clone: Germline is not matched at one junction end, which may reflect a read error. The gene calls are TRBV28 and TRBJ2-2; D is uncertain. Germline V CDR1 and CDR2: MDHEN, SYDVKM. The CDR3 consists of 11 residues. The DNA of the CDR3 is TGTGCCAGCAGTCACACAGGGGAGCTGTTTTTT. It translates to CASSHTGELFF.

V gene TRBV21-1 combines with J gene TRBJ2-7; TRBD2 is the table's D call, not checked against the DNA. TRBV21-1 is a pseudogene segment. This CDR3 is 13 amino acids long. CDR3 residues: CASSKDEGTKQYF. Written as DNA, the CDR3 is TGTGCCAGCAGCAAAGACGAGGGAACTAAGCAGTACTTC.

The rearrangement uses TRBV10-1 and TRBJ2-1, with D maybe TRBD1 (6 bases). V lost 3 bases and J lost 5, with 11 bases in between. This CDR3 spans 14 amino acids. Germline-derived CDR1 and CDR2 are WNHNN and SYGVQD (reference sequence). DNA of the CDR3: TGCGCCAGCAGTGATGGGGGCTTTAACAATGAGCAGTTCTTC. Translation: CASSDGGFNNEQFF.

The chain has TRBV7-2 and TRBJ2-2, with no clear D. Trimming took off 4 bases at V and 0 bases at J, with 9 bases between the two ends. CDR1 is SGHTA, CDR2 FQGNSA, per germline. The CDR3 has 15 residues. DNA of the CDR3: TGTGCCAGCAGCTACTCCCCCACGAACACCGGGGAGCTGTTTTTT. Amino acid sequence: CASSYSPTNTGELFF.

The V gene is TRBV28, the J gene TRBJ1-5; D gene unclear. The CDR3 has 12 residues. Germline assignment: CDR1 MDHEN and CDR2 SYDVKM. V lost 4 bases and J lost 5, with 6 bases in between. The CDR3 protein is CASSSVDQPQHF. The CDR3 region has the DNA TGTGCCAGCAGTTCCGTAGATCAGCCCCAGCATTTT.

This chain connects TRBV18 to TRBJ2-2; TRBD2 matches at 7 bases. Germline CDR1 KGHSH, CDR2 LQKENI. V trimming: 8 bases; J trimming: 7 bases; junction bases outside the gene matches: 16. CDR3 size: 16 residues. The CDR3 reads CASTPRLADYLGELFF. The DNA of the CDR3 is TGTGCCAGCACCCCCAGGCTAGCGGATTATCTCGGGGAGCTGTTTTTT.

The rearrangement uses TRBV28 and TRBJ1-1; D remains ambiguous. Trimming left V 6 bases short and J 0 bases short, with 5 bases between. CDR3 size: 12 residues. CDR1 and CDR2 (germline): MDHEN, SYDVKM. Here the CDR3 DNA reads TGTGCCAGCAGGGGCATGAACACTGAAGCTTTCTTT. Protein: CASRGMNTEAFF.

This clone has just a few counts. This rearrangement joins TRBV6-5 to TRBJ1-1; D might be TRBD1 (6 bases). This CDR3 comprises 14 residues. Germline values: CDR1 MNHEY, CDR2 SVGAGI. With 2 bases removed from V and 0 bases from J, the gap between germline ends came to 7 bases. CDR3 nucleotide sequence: TGTGCCAGCAGTTACGGACAGATGAACACTGAAGCTTTCTTT. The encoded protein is CASSYGQMNTEAFF.

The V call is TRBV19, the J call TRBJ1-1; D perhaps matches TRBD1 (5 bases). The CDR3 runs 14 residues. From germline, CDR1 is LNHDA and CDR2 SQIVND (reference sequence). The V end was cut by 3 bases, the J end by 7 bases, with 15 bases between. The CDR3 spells CASSIDSSSVEAFF. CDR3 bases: TGTGCCAGTAGTATCGACAGCTCTAGTGTTGAAGCTTTCTTT.

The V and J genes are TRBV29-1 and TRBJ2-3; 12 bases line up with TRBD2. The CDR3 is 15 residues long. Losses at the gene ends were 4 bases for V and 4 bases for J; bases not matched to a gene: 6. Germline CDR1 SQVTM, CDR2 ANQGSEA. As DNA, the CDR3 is TGCAGCGTTGGGACTAGCGGGAAAGGAGCAGATACGCAGTATTTT. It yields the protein CSVGTSGKGADTQYF.

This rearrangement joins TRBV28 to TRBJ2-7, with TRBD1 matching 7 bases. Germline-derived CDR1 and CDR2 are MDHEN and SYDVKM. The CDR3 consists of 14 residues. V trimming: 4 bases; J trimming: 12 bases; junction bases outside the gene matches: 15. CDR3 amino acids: CASSSITDRQGPYF. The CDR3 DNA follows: TGTGCCAGCAGTTCTATCACGGACCGACAGGGACCGTACTTC.

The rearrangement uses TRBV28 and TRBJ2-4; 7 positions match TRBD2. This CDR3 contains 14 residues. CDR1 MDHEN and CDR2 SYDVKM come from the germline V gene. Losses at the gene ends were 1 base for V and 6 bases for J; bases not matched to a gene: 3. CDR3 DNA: TGTGCCAGCAGTTTATCCGGGAGGAGAAACATTCAGTACTTC. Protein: CASSLSGRRNIQYF.

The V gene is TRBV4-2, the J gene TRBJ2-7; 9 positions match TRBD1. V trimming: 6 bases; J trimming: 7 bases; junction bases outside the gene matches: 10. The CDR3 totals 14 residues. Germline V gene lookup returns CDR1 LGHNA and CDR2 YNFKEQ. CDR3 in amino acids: CASRWDRVDGEQYF. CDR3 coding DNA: TGTGCCAGCAGATGGGACAGGGTAGACGGGGAGCAGTACTTC.